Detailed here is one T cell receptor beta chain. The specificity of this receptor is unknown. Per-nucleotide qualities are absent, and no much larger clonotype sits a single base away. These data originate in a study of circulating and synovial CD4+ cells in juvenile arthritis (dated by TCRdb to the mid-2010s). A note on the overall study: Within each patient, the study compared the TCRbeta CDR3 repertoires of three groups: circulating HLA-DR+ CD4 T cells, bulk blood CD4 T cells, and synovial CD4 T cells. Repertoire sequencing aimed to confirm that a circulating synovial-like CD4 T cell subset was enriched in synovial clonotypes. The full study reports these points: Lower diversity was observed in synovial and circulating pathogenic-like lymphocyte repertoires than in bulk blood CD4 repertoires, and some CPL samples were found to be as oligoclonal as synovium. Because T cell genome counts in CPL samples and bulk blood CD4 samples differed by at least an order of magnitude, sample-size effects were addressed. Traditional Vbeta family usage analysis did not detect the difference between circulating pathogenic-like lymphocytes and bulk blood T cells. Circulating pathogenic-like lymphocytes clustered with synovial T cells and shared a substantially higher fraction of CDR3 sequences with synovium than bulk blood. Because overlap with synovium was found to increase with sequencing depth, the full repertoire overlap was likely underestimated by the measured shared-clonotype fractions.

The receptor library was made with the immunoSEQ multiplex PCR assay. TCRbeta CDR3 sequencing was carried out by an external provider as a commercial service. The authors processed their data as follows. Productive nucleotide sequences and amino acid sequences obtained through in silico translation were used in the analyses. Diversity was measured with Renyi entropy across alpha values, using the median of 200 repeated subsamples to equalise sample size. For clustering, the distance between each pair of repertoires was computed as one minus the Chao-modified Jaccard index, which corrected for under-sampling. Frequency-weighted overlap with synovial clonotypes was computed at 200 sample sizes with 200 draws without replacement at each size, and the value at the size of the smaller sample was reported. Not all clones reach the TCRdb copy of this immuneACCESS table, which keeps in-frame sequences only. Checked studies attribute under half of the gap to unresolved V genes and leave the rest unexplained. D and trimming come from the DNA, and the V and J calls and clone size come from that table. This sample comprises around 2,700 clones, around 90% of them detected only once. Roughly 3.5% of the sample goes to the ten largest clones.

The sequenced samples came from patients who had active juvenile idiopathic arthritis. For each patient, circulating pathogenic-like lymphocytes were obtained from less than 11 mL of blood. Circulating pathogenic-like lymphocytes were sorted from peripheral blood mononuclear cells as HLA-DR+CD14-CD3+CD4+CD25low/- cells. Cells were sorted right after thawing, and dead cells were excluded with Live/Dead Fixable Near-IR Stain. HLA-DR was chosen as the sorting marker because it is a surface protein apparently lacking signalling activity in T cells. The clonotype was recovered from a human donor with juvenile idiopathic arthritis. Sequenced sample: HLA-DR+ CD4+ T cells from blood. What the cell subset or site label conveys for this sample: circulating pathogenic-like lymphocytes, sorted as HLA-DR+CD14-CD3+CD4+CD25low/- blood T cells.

The bases are TGCGCCAGCAGCTTAGGAGCGGGGGGCAGCACAGATACGCAGTATTTT. It translates as CASSLGAGGSTDTQYF. The rearrangement combines TRBV5-1 with TRBJ2-3; 9 nucleotides in the junction match TRBD2. The germline V gene specifies SGHRS as CDR1 and YFSETQ as CDR2. The CDR3 numbers 16 residues from cysteine through phenylalanine. This entry keeps only the CDR3 DNA: 48 bases, framed from base 1. The germline V end is reduced by 2 bases and the J end by 0 bases; junction bases left unmatched: 4.